These 11 T cell receptor beta chains came from one sample sequenced in a study of T cell responses to AZD1222 COVID-19 vaccine. Sequencing used immunoSEQ multiplex PCR; TCRdb keeps in-frame clones, though not all of them. The table has over 65,000 clones, 92% seen once. Material: peripheral blood, obtained on day 0 of MenACWY control vaccination. Receptor source: an adult in good health.

This clone is a singleton in its sample. The chain combines TRBV10-3 with TRBJ1-4; TRBD1 aligns across 7 bases. The CDR3 has 18 residues. The V segment lost 2 bases and the J segment 7 bases; nucleotides outside the gene matches: 16. In germline, CDR1 is ENHRY, CDR2 SYGVKD. The DNA for the CDR3 is TGTGCCATCAGTGAGCCCTCCCCTTCAGGGGGGTTACGTGAAAAACTGTTTTTT. Translation gives CAISEPSPSGGLREKLFF.

This CDR3 is CASSLAGQGGTDTQYF. The CDR3, as DNA: TGTGCCAGCAGCTTAGCGGGACAGGGGGGCACAGATACGCAGTATTTT. The chain carries TRBV7-3 and TRBJ2-3, with 11 bases lining up with TRBD1. V was clipped by 2 bases and J by 1 base; unmatched bases: 2. Looked up from germline, CDR1 is SGHTA and CDR2 is FQGTGA. The CDR3 covers 16 residues. Based on the CDR3 plus reference TRBV7-3 and TRBJ2-3, the full variable domain is GAGVSQTPSNKVTEKGKYVELRCDPISGHTALYWYRQSLGQGPEFLIYFQGTGAADDSGLPNDRFFAVRPEGSVSTLKIQRTERGDSAVYLCASSLAGQGGTDTQYFGPGTRLTVL.

The V gene is TRBV19, the J gene TRBJ2-7; tentatively, D is TRBD2 (5 bases). Germline V gene sequence: CDR1 LNHDA, CDR2 SQIVND (reference sequence). This CDR3 has 12 residues. The V end was cut by 2 bases, the J end by 5 bases, with 7 bases between. The DNA for the CDR3 is TGTGCCAGTAGTATACTCGGGAACGAGCAGTACTTC. Protein: CASSILGNEQYF.

The chain is built from TRBV3-1 (or the pseudogene TRBV3-2) and TRBJ2-3, with D perhaps given as TRBD1 or TRBD2 (5 bases each). Per the germline V gene, CDR1 is LGHDT and CDR2 is YNNKEL (reference sequence). V lost 2 bases to trimming and J lost 5 bases, with 17 bases between them. This CDR3 spans 16 amino acids. DNA of the CDR3: TGTGCCAGCAGCCAATACCGGGACGAATGTATAGATACGCAGTATTTT. Protein: CASSQYRDECIDTQYF.

The chain links TRBV10-3 to TRBJ1-1; possible D gene TRBD1, 5 bases. The V end lost 4 bases, the J end lost 8 bases, and 11 bases lay between the germline ends. The germline gives CDR1 ENHRY, CDR2 SYGVKD. This CDR3 is built from 12 residues. CDR3 in amino acids: CAISGSGGEAFF. In nucleotides, the CDR3 is TGTGCCATCAGTGGAAGCGGGGGAGAAGCTTTCTTT.

The gene calls are TRBV9 and TRBJ1-4, with TRBD1 matching 7 bases. The length of the CDR3 is 14 residues. The V segment lost 4 bases and the J segment 7 bases; nucleotides outside the gene matches: 7. Germline V gives CDR1 SGDLS, CDR2 YYNGEE. This chain's CDR3 is CASSQGGSGEKLFF. The CDR3 DNA reads TGTGCCAGCAGCCAGGGGGGAAGTGGTGAAAAACTGTTTTTT. The full variable domain, completed using reference TRBV9 and TRBJ1-4, is DSGVTQTPKHLITATGQRVTLRCSPRSGDLSVYWYQQSLDQGLQFLIQYYNGEERAKGNILERFSAQQFPDLHSELNLSSLELGDSALYFCASSQGGSGEKLFFGSGTQLSVL.

The chain combines TRBV6-5 with TRBJ1-4; D not certain. This CDR3 is built from 14 residues. The germline CDR1 and CDR2 sequences are MNHEY and SVGAGI. Trimming stripped 6 bases from V and 4 bases from J, with 12 bases between. The CDR3 coding sequence is TGTGCCAGCAGGGATATCAGGTTTAATGAAAAACTGTTTTTT. It yields the protein CASRDIRFNEKLFF.

The chain employs TRBV3-1 (or the pseudogene TRBV3-2) and TRBJ2-2, with TRBD1 matching over 10 bases. This CDR3 comprises 16 residues. Per germline, CDR1 LGHDT and CDR2 YNNKEL (reference sequence). J was trimmed by 7 bases and V by 4 bases; bases with no gene match: 9. CDR3 region: CASSRDRGRVIGELFF. The CDR3 DNA follows: TGTGCCAGCAGCCGAGACAGGGGGCGCGTCATCGGGGAGCTGTTTTTT.

The chain joins TRBV16 to TRBJ1-1; D call uncertain. The V gene's germline CDR1 is KGHSY and CDR2 FQNENV. The CDR3 consists of 13 residues. V was pared by 2 bases and J by 4 bases, with 8 bases between. CDR3 sequence reads: CASSQRRGTEAFF. As DNA, the CDR3 is TGTGCCAGCAGCCAACGGCGGGGCACTGAAGCTTTCTTT.

Comment on this clone: The sample holds other DNA sequences that translate to the same CDR3. The V and J genes are TRBV7-9 and TRBJ2-7; TRBD1 aligns across 7 bases. There are 15 residues in the CDR3. CDR1 is SEHNR, CDR2 FQNEAQ, per germline (reference sequence). V shed 1 base, J shed 0 bases, and the junction held 3 bases outside the gene matches. The CDR3 DNA reads as TGTGCCAGCAGCTTAGACAGGGGTTTCTCCTACGAGCAGTACTTC. Its translation is CASSLDRGFSYEQYF.

This clone was seen once. The chain employs TRBV19 and TRBJ2-3, with 11 positions matching TRBD2. With V trimmed by 5 bases and J by 4 bases, 5 bases remained unmatched. This CDR3 has 15 residues. Germline CDR1 and CDR2: LNHDA and SQIVND (reference sequence). CDR3 residues: CASSDSGRESDTQYF. The CDR3 DNA reads as TGTGCCAGTAGTGATAGCGGGAGGGAATCAGATACGCAGTATTTT.